This T cell receptor (beta chain) was retrieved from a study of PD-1 blockade in classical Hodgkin lymphoma. In the study overall: Nivolumab was administered to patients intravenously at 3 mg/kg every 2 weeks. Study-wide points: Reports indicated that newly diagnosed patients had lower baseline TCR diversity than healthy donors did. Prior therapy or disease activity may underlie the repertoire differences, whose causes remain undefined.

As to this clone: Its target is not known.

Documented time point: cycle 4 day 1 (C4D1), after 6 weeks of nivolumab. Every patient was affected by relapse after autologous stem cell transplantation, while exposure to brentuximab vedotin was not uniform. From thawed PBMCs, CD4+ T cells were purified using magnetic negative selection. Generated by immunoSEQ multiplex PCR, the TCRdb table keeps only in-frame clones and is missing some. Here the sample spans more than 25,000 clones, around 85% being singletons. The V end lost 5 bases, the J end lost 0 bases, and 10 bases lay between the germline ends. CDR3 length: 15 residues. The V gene's germline CDR1 is LNHDA and CDR2 SQIVND (reference sequence).

This TCR came from a human donor with classical Hodgkin lymphoma. The sequencing used CD4+ T cells from blood, collected before the fourth cycle of nivolumab. The chain links TRBV19 to TRBJ1-4, with D unresolved. The CDR3, as DNA: TGTGCCAGTAGTCCGGGAGGATCAACTAATGAAAAACTGTTTTTT. Its translation: CASSPGGSTNEKLFF. Based on the CDR3 plus reference TRBV19 and TRBJ1-4, the full variable domain is DGGITQSPKYLFRKEGQNVTLSCEQNLNHDAMYWYRQDPGQGLRLIYYSQIVNDFQKGDIAEGYSVSREKKESFPLTVTSAQKNPTAFYLCASSPGGSTNEKLFFGSGTQLSVL.